One sample yielded the 14 T cell receptor beta chains listed below, sequenced in a study of Graves' ophthalmopathy and Graves' hyperthyroidism. From RNA, the CDR3 regions of TCR beta chains were amplified and sequenced. HTBI-primed first-round RT-PCR preceded second-round multiplex PCR. One entry per CDR3 protein results from TCRdb running MiXCR on the multiplex PCR reads. The data show around 520,000 distinct CDR3 sequences, about 40% seen once. Source material: peripheral blood or thyroid tissue (not recorded which). The source of these receptors is an adult man with Graves' hyperthyroidism.

There are many counts of this clonotype. The V and J genes are TRBV15 and TRBJ1-1, with 8 positions matching TRBD1. CDR1 and CDR2 from the germline V gene are LNHNV and YYDKDF (reference sequence). The length of the CDR3 is 15 residues. After removal of 0 bases from V and 1 base from J, the junction contained 1 base not matched to a gene. The CDR3 loop reads CATSREGTGNTEAFF. CDR3 DNA: TGTGCCACCAGCAGAGAAGGGACAGGGAACACTGAAGCTTTCTTT.

Worth noting for this clonotype: A much larger clone lies a single base off, so this may be a read error. The chain links TRBV10-3 to TRBJ1-5, with a tentative D call TRBD1 (6 bases). CDR1 ENHRY and CDR2 SYGVKD come from the germline V gene. This CDR3 has 15 amino acids. V was trimmed by 5 bases and J by 8 bases, leaving 19 bases between them. DNA of the CDR3: TGTGCCATCAGTTCCCACGTAGGGGGTCGAGAGCCCCAGCATTTT. Its protein product is CAISSHVGGREPQHF.

The chain joins TRBV29-1 to TRBJ1-1, with 7 bases aligning to TRBD1. The CDR3 totals 13 residues. The germline V gene encodes CDR1 SQVTM and CDR2 ANQGSEA. CDR3 region: CSATGQDRTEAFF. The CDR3 region has the DNA TGCAGTGCTACAGGACAGGACCGCACTGAAGCTTTCTTT.

This clonotype showed up many times. V is TRBV7-9 and J is TRBJ2-6; 8 nucleotides align to TRBD1. The germline V gene has CDR1 SEHNR and CDR2 FQNEAQ (reference sequence). The V segment lost 5 bases and the J segment 6 bases; nucleotides outside the gene matches: 6. The CDR3 runs to 15 residues. The chain's CDR3 is CASSEGQVKANVLTF. The CDR3 nucleotides read TGTGCCAGCAGCGAGGGACAGGTTAAGGCCAACGTCCTGACTTTC.

Ten or more counts support this clonotype. This CDR3 is CASTLGRQETQYF. CDR3 in DNA: TGTGCCAGCACCCTGGGCCGACAAGAGACCCAGTACTTC. This sequence joins TRBV10-3 and TRBJ2-5; D gene ambiguous. The V end lost 10 bases, the J end lost 2 bases, and 14 bases lay between the germline ends. CDR1 and CDR2 (germline): ENHRY, SYGVKD. This CDR3 comprises 13 residues.

In the case of this clonotype: A read error may explain this, as a much larger clone is one base away. The conserved closing phenylalanine or tryptophan is absent in this CDR3, likely reflecting a read error. V and J are TRBV6-5 and TRBJ2-5; a weak D match, TRBD1 (6 bases). Between the trimmed V and J ends, which lost 2 bases and 2 bases, there was a span of 9 bases. The CDR3 sequence is 14 residues long. Germline CDR1 is MNHEY and CDR2 is SVGAGI. Here the CDR3 reads CASSYIQGQETQYI. CDR3 in DNA: TGTGCCAGCAGTTACATCCAGGGGCAAGAGACCCAGTACATC.

This clonotype was observed many times. The rearrangement links TRBV6-5 to TRBJ1-6; TRBD1 might be the D (5 bases). The CDR3 extends over 13 amino acids. V was shortened by 6 bases and J by 9 bases, with 12 bases between the two germline ends. Looked up from germline, CDR1 is MNHEY and CDR2 is SVGAGI. CDR3 sequence: CASRIDRGSPLHF. For the CDR3, the DNA is TGTGCCAGCAGAATAGACAGAGGTTCACCCCTCCACTTT.

In the case of this clonotype: One base away lies a much larger clone, so this may be a sequencing read error. The chain joins TRBV10-3 to TRBJ2-5; D call uncertain. The V and J ends lost 0 bases and 5 bases respectively, with 7 bases between them. In germline, CDR1 is ENHRY, CDR2 SYGVKD. The CDR3 runs 13 residues. The chain's CDR3 is CAISESTPETQYF. In DNA form, the CDR3 reads TGTGCCATCAGTGAGTCCACCCCGGAGACCCAGTACTTC.

The V gene is TRBV7-8, the J gene TRBJ1-4; D gene uncertain. Germline values: CDR1 SGHVS, CDR2 FQNEAQ. This CDR3 has 12 residues. V was cut by 7 bases and J by 5 bases, with 8 bases left in between. The CDR3 DNA sequence: TGTGCCAGCACCGCCAACAATGAAAAACTGTTTTTT. The encoded protein is CASTANNEKLFF.

The chain is built from TRBV7-3 and TRBJ2-2; 8 bases fit TRBD1. V was pared by 5 bases and J by 8 bases, with 16 bases of the junction left unmatched. The germline CDR1 and CDR2 sequences are SGHTA and FQGTGA. The CDR3 contains 17 residues. CDR3 protein: CASSLPTLQGGEGELFF. The CDR3 DNA follows: TGTGCCAGCAGCCTACCAACCTTACAGGGGGGAGAAGGGGAGCTGTTTTTT.

Of note for this clonotype: One end of the junction varies from germline; a read error may be responsible. The V gene is TRBV6-2 or TRBV6-3, the J gene TRBJ1-5; D is possibly TRBD1 (5 bases). The V gene's germline CDR1 is MNHEY and CDR2 SVGEGT. The CDR3 contains 15 residues. CDR3 nucleotides: TGTGCCAGCAGTCACTCCGGGGGAGGCAATCAGCCCCAGCATTTT. Encoded protein: CASSHSGGGNQPQHF.

There are a few counts of this clonotype. This sequence joins TRBV20-1 and TRBJ1-4, with 7 nucleotides matching TRBD1. The germline V gene has CDR1 DFQATT and CDR2 SNEGSKA (reference sequence). V was pared by 4 bases and J by 4 bases, with 6 bases of the junction left unmatched. The length of the CDR3 is 14 residues. In nucleotides, the CDR3 is TGCAGTGCTAAAAAGACAGGGAATAATGAAAAACTGTTTTTT. Its translation: CSAKKTGNNEKLFF.

In its sample, this clonotype was seen a few times. This rearrangement joins TRBV7-2 to TRBJ2-3; the D is unclear. Germline CDR1 and CDR2: SGHTA and FQGNSA. The CDR3 sequence is 14 residues long. Trimming shortened V by 6 bases and J by 5 bases, and 15 bases separated the two germline ends. DNA of the CDR3: TGTGCCAGCAGTCCCGAATTGGTGAGAGATACGCAGTATTTT. This sequence encodes CASSPELVRDTQYF.

The CDR3 reads CASSAGSTGKETQYF. CDR3 in DNA: TGCGCCAGCAGCGCGGGATCGACAGGGAAAGAGACCCAGTACTTC. This chain links TRBV5-1 with TRBJ2-5; D might be TRBD1 (7 bases). Germline CDR1 and CDR2: SGHRS and YFSETQ. The CDR3 consists of 15 residues. Trimming took 4 bases from V and 3 from J, leaving 16 bases between them.